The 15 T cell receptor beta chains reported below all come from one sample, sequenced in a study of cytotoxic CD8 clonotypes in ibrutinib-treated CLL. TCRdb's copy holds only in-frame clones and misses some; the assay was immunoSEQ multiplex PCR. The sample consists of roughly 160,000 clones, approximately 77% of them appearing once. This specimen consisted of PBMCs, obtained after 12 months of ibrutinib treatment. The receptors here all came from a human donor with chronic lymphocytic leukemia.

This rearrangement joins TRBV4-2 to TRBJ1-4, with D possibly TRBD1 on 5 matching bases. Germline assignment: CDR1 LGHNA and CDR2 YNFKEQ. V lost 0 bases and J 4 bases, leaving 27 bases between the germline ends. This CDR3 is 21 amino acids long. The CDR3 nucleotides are TGTGCCAGCAGCCAAGATCCAGCCCGGCGAGGGGTCGGGTCCTTTAATGAAAAACTGTTTTTT. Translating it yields CASSQDPARRGVGSFNEKLFF.

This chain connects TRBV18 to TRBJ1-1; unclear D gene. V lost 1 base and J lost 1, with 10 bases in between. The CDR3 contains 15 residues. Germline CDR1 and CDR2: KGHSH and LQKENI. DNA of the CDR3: TGTGCCAGCTCACCACTCCCGTTAGGGAACACTGAAGCTTTCTTT. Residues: CASSPLPLGNTEAFF.

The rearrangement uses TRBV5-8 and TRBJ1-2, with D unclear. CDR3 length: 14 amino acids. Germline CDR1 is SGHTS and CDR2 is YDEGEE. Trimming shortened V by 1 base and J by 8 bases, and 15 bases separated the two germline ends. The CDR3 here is CASSLRSGVGGYTF. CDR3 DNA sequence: TGTGCCAGCAGCTTGAGGTCAGGTGTTGGAGGCTACACCTTC.

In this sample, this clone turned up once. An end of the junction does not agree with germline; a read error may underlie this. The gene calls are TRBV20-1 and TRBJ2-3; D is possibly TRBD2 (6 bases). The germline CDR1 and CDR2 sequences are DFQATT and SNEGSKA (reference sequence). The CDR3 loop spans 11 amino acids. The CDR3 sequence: CGTRSADTQYF. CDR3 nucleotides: TGTGGGACTCGGAGCGCAGATACGCAGTATTTT.

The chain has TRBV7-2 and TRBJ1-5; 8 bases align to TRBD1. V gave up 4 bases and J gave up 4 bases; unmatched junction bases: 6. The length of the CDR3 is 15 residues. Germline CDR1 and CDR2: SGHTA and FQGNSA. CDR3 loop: CASSWTGTGNQPQHF. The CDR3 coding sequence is TGTGCCAGCAGCTGGACAGGGACCGGGAATCAGCCCCAGCATTTT.

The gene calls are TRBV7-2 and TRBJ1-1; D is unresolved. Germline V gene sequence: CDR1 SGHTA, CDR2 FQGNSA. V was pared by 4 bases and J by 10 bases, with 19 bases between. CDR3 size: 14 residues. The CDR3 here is CASSYGGVQLTAFF. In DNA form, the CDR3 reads TGTGCCAGCAGCTACGGTGGTGTACAGTTGACAGCTTTCTTT.

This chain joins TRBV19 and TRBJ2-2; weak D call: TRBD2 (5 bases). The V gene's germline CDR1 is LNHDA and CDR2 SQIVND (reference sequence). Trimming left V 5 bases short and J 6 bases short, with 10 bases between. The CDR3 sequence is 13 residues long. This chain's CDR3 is CASSSGWAGELFF. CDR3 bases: TGTGCCAGTAGTTCGGGGTGGGCCGGGGAGCTGTTTTTT.

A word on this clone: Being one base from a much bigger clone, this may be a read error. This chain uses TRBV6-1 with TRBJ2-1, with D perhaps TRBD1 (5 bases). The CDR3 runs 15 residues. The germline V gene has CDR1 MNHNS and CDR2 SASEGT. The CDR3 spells CAISISDSGVDEQFF. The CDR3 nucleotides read TGTGCCATCAGTATCTCTGACAGTGGGGTAGATGAGCAGTTCTTC.

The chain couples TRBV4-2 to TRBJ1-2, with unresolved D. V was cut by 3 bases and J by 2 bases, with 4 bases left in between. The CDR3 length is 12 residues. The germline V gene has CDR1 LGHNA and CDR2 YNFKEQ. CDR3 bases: TGTGCCAGCAGCCACGAGAACTATGGCTACACCTTC. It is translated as CASSHENYGYTF.

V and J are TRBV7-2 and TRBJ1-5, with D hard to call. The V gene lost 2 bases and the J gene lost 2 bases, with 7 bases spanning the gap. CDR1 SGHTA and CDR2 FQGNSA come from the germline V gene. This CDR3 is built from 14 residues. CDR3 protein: CASSLWGGNQPQHF. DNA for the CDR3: TGTGCCAGCAGCTTATGGGGTGGCAATCAGCCCCAGCATTTT.

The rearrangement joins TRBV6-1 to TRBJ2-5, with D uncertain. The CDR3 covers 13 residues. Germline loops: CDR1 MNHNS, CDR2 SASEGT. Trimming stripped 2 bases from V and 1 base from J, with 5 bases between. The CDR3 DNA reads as TGTGCCAGCAGTGAAAGACCCCAAGAGACCCAGTACTTC. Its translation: CASSERPQETQYF.

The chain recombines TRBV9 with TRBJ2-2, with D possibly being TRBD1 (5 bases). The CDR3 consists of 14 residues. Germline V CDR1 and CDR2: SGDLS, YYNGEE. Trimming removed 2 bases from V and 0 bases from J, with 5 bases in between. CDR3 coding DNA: TGTGCCAGCAGCGTCAGGGCGAACACCGGGGAGCTGTTTTTT. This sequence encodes CASSVRANTGELFF.

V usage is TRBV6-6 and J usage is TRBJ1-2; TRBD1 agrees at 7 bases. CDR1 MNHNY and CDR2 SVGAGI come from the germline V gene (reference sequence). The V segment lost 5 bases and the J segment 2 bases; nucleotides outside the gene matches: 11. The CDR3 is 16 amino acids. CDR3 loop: CASSPTLPGQNYGYTF. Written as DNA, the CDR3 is TGTGCCAGCAGTCCAACTCTCCCGGGACAGAACTATGGCTACACCTTC.

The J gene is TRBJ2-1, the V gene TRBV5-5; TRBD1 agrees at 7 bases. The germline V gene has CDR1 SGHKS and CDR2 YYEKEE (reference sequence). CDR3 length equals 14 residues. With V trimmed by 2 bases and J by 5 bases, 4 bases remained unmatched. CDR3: CASSFDRVNNEQFF. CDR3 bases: TGTGCCAGCAGCTTCGACAGGGTGAACAATGAGCAGTTCTTC. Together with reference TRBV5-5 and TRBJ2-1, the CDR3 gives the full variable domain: DAGVTQSPTHLIKTRGQQVTLRCSPISGHKSVSWYQQVLGQGPQFIFQYYEKEERGRGNFPDRFSARQFPNYSSELNVNALLLGDSALYLCASSFDRVNNEQFFGPGTRLTVL.

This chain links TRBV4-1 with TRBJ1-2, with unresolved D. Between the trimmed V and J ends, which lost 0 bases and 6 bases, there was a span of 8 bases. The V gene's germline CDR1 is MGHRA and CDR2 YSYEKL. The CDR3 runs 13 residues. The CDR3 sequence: CASSQEQLHGYTF. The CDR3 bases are TGCGCCAGCAGCCAAGAACAGCTTCATGGCTACACCTTC.